This is a list of T cell receptor beta chains from one sample in a study of somatic mutations in cytotoxic T cells in rheumatoid arthritis. Data came from immunoSEQ multiplex PCR; TCRdb stores just in-frame clones and leaves some out. The table shows 3,000 or so clones, with more than 85% occurring only once. The sample was CD8+ T cells sorted from blood. The receptor set was obtained from a woman under 30 with rheumatoid arthritis. CDR3s include the opening cysteine and the closing phenylalanine or tryptophan. A D gene is named only where the DNA matches it firmly. Where a row states a size, it is once, few, many or the class of an expanded clone; other rows omit it.

j_call	v_call	d_call	clone_size	cdr3_nt	cdr3_aa
TRBJ1-1	TRBV4-3	-	-	TGCGCCAGCACGGACACCTACACTGAAGCTTTCTTT	CASTDTYTEAFF
TRBJ2-6	TRBV9	TRBD1	-	TGTGCCAGCAGCCCCGGGACAGGGGGCTCTGGGGCCAACGTCCTGACTTTC	CASSPGTGGSGANVLTF
TRBJ2-3	TRBV2	-	-	TGTGCCAGCAGTGAGTCGCTAGCCATCAGCACAGATACGCAGTATTTT	CASSESLAISTDTQYF
TRBJ2-5	TRBV5-1	TRBD1	once	TGCGCCAGCAGCCGGGGGACAGGGGAGACCCAGTACTTC	CASSRGTGETQYF
TRBJ2-5	TRBV7-9	TRBD2	-	TGTGCCAGCAGCTTGAACCTAGCGGGGGAATTGGAGACCCAGTACTTC	CASSLNLAGELETQYF
TRBJ2-3	TRBV4-2	-	-	TGTGCCAGCAGAGATCCGGGGAATACGCAGTATTTT	CASRDPGNTQYF
TRBJ2-3	TRBV6-5	-	few	TGTGCCAGCAGTTATGGCGCTAGCGTACCAGATACGCAGTATTTT	CASSYGASVPDTQYF
TRBJ2-7	TRBV19	-	-	TGTGCCAGTAGCGGGAGCCACGAGCAGTACTTC	CASSGSHEQYF
TRBJ1-4	TRBV19	-	-	TGTGCCAGTACACCGGAGGGGCCCGGCAATGAAAAACTGTTTTTT	CASTPEGPGNEKLFF
TRBJ1-3	TRBV11-2	-	-	TGTGCCAGCAGCTTAGATGCCGGACAGACGCCTTCTGGAAACACCATATATTTT	CASSLDAGQTPSGNTIYF
TRBJ1-2	TRBV29-1	-	-	TGCAGCGTTGGGGGAGGCTGGGGCTACACCTTC	CSVGGGWGYTF
TRBJ2-1	TRBV5-5	TRBD2	-	TGTGCCAGCAGCCTGGGACTAGCGGGAGTTGAGCAGTTCTTC	CASSLGLAGVEQFF
TRBJ1-1	TRBV7-9	TRBD1	-	TGTGCCAGCAGCTTACGGGGGACAGGGGGCCTAGATGCTGAAGCTTTCTTT	CASSLRGTGGLDAEAFF
TRBJ2-2	TRBV6-5	-	-	TGTGCCAGCAGTTACTCCCCCCTCGGGGAGCTGTTTTTT	CASSYSPLGELFF
TRBJ1-1	TRBV4-1	-	-	TGCGCCAGCAGTCGAGGGGGGGACACTGAAGCTTTCTTT	CASSRGGDTEAFF